The 27 T cell receptor beta chains below were found in one sample sequenced in a study of blood T cells in healthy people across ages. With a J-beta primer mix and a sample-barcoded 5' primer, a second PCR ran about 7 to 11 cycles. TCRdb processed the 5' RACE reads anew with MiXCR; each CDR3 protein has one entry. Of around 820,000 distinct CDR3 sequences listed, 20% to 25% are singletons. In addition, the sample was reused for a study of T cells of mothers and their children.

Sequences were obtained from blood. The receptors shown here come from a boy between 10 and 17 years old in good health.

Only a few counts were recorded for this clonotype. The chain employs TRBV15 and TRBJ2-2; a weak D match, TRBD2 (6 bases). In germline, CDR1 is LNHNV, CDR2 YYDKDF (reference sequence). V lost 11 bases and J 2 bases, leaving 18 bases between the germline ends. This CDR3 is 15 amino acids long. The CDR3 protein is CAPGGPETNTGELFF. The CDR3 DNA reads as TGTGCCCCCGGGGGTCCCGAGACCAACACCGGGGAGCTGTTTTTT. The whole variable domain, filled in from reference TRBV15 and TRBJ2-2, reads DAMVIQNPRYQVTQFGKPVTLSCSQTLNHNVMYWYQQKSSQAPKLLFHYYDKDFNNEADTPDNFQSRRPNTSFCFLDIRSPGLGDTAMYLCAPGGPETNTGELFFGEGSRLTVL.

The table lists this clonotype with a few counts. V gene TRBV24-1 combines with J gene TRBJ1-4; no clear D gene. The germline V and J ends were trimmed by 5 bases and 3 bases, with 18 bases remaining between them. Germline V gene lookup returns CDR1 KGHDR and CDR2 SFDVKD. CDR3 length: 17 residues. The CDR3, as DNA: TGTGCCACCAGTGCCCCGGCGGAGGGTTTTGCTAATGAAAAACTGTTTTTT. Translating it yields CATSAPAEGFANEKLFF.

This clonotype has a handful of counts. This chain links TRBV7-3 with TRBJ2-5; 9 bases fit TRBD2. V lost 1 base, J lost 1 base, and 4 bases stayed unmatched. The germline V gene encodes CDR1 SGHTA and CDR2 FQGTGA. The CDR3 runs to 16 residues. The CDR3 loop reads CASSLSGRAPQETQYF. The CDR3, as DNA: TGTGCCAGCAGCTTAAGCGGGAGGGCCCCCCAAGAGACCCAGTACTTC.

The V call is TRBV19, the J call TRBJ2-7; 9 bases fit TRBD1. CDR1 and CDR2 (germline): LNHDA, SQIVND (reference sequence). With V trimmed by 8 bases and J by 5 bases, 7 bases remained unmatched. The CDR3 covers 13 residues. Written as DNA, the CDR3 is TGTGCCAGTTGTGCGGGACAGGGAAACGAGCAGTACTTC. Its protein product is CASCAGQGNEQYF. Combining the CDR3 with reference TRBV19 and TRBJ2-7 gives the whole variable domain DGGITQSPKYLFRKEGQNVTLSCEQNLNHDAMYWYRQDPGQGLRLIYYSQIVNDFQKGDIAEGYSVSREKKESFPLTVTSAQKNPTAFYLCASCAGQGNEQYFGPGTRLTVT.

This rearrangement joins TRBV30 to TRBJ2-7; 7 bases agree with TRBD2. Germline trimming cut 3 bases from V and 2 bases from J; bases unmatched to any gene: 10. This CDR3 spans 15 amino acids. CDR1 is GTSNPN, CDR2 SVGIG, per germline (reference sequence). CDR3 sequence (DNA): TGTGCCTGGAGCGAATGGGGGGGGAACACCTACGAGCAGTACTTC. It codes for CAWSEWGGNTYEQYF. The complete variable domain, with remaining parts taken from reference TRBV30 and TRBJ2-7, reads SQTIHQWPATLVQPVGSPLSLECTVEGTSNPNLYWYRQAAGRGLQLLFYSVGIGQISSEVPQNLSASRPQDRQFILSSKKLLLSDSGFYLCAWSEWGGNTYEQYFGPGTRLTVT.

The chain links TRBV12-3 or TRBV12-4 to TRBJ2-3, with TRBD2 as a possible D gene (5 bases). The length of the CDR3 is 14 residues. V lost 2 bases and J lost 1, with 7 bases in between. CDR3 nucleotides: TGTGCCAGCAGTTTATTCGGGGGCACAGATACGCAGTATTTT. Translation: CASSLFGGTDTQYF.

This clonotype was seen a few times. The CDR3 end shows no conserved phenylalanine or tryptophan, and so a read error is likely. The J gene is TRBJ1-6, the V gene TRBV6-5; D ambiguous. Between the trimmed V and J ends, which lost 8 bases and 5 bases, there was a span of 13 bases. The CDR3 is 14 residues long. Germline loops: CDR1 MNHEY, CDR2 SVGAGI. The CDR3 here is CASFSPANNSPLHI. CDR3 DNA sequence: TGTGCCAGCTTTAGCCCTGCCAATAATTCACCCCTCCACATT.

This clonotype was seen a few times. The chain has TRBV30 and TRBJ1-2; a possible D gene is TRBD1 (6 bases). The germline V gene encodes CDR1 GTSNPN and CDR2 SVGIG (reference sequence). The CDR3 covers 12 residues. V lost 5 bases to trimming and J lost 4 bases, with 11 bases between them. The CDR3 region is CAWEGGPYGYTF. DNA for the CDR3: TGTGCCTGGGAGGGGGGGCCCTATGGCTACACCTTC. The full variable domain, in which reference TRBV30 and TRBJ1-2 provide the parts outside the CDR3, is SQTIHQWPATLVQPVGSPLSLECTVEGTSNPNLYWYRQAAGRGLQLLFYSVGIGQISSEVPQNLSASRPQDRQFILSSKKLLLSDSGFYLCAWEGGPYGYTFGSGTRLTVV.

This clonotype was observed a few times. This chain uses TRBV6-2 or TRBV6-3 with TRBJ2-5; D is unresolved. The CDR3 runs 15 residues. Trimming stripped 5 bases from V and 2 bases from J, with 15 bases between. The germline V gene encodes CDR1 MNHEY and CDR2 SVGEGT. The CDR3 sequence: CASSARPGPQETQYF. CDR3 coding DNA: TGTGCCAGCAGTGCCCGTCCGGGTCCGCAAGAGACCCAGTACTTC.

This clonotype was found a few times. The chain uses TRBV4-3 and TRBJ2-5; TRBD1 is a possible D gene (6 bases). The J call may be faulty, since TRBJ2-7 better matches the DNA end. CDR1 and CDR2 from the germline V gene are LGHNA and YSLEER. The CDR3 loop spans 15 amino acids. CDR3 DNA: TGCGCCAGCAGCCAGGACAGTGGTGGCTCCTACGAGCAGTACTTC. Its protein product is CASSQDSGGSYEQYF.

The CDR3, as DNA: TGTGCCACCAGCGGAAAGACTATCTACGAGCAGTACTTC. The encoded protein is CATSGKTIYEQYF. This chain links TRBV15 with TRBJ2-7; D is possibly TRBD2 (5 bases). V was trimmed by 5 bases and J by 3 bases, leaving 11 bases between them. CDR3 length equals 13 residues. Per germline, CDR1 LNHNV and CDR2 YYDKDF (reference sequence).

Regarding this clonotype: One junction end disagrees with the germline gene, perhaps due to a read error. The rearrangement uses TRBV7-9 and TRBJ2-3; D perhaps matches TRBD1 (5 bases). This CDR3 has 16 amino acids. Germline V gives CDR1 SEHNR, CDR2 FQNEAQ (reference sequence). The DNA of the CDR3 is TGTGCCAGCAGCCGCGCCTCATGGGGCAGCACAGATACACAGTATTTT. Its translation is CASSRASWGSTDTQYF.

This rearrangement joins TRBV6-2 or TRBV6-3 to TRBJ2-3, with a tentative D call TRBD1 (6 bases). The ends were cut back, 7 bases at V and 8 bases at J, with 10 bases in the middle. CDR1 is MNHEY and CDR2 is SVGEGT in the germline V gene. The CDR3 extends over 11 amino acids. The CDR3 spells CASIQGGTQYF. The CDR3 coding sequence is TGTGCCAGCATCCAAGGGGGTACGCAGTATTTT.

The gene calls are TRBV2 and TRBJ1-1, with D uncertain. The CDR3 is 12 amino acids. Trimming shortened V by 5 bases and J by 9 bases, and 13 bases separated the two germline ends. Germline V lookup: CDR1 SNHLY, CDR2 FYNNEI. The CDR3 DNA is TGTGCCAGCAGTTCACAGACTAGGCAAGCTTTCTTT. It codes for CASSSQTRQAFF.

This clonotype appeared a few times. The rearrangement uses TRBV7-2 and TRBJ2-5; D assignment may be TRBD1 or TRBD2 (5 bases each). The CDR3 covers 15 residues. Trimming stripped 2 bases from V and 1 base from J, with 11 bases between. The germline gives CDR1 SGHTA, CDR2 FQGNSA. The CDR3, as DNA: TGTGCCAGCAGCTTAAGGGGACGGCGCCAAGAGACCCAGTACTTC. The encoded protein is CASSLRGRRQETQYF.

This clonotype was detected many times. The V gene is TRBV28, the J gene TRBJ2-7; D gene unclear. The CDR3 is 12 amino acids. Trimming took 4 bases from V and 1 from J, leaving 5 bases between them. Germline-derived CDR1 and CDR2 are MDHEN and SYDVKM. This chain's CDR3 is CASSSLSYEQYF. CDR3 nucleotide sequence: TGTGCCAGCAGTTCCCTTTCCTACGAGCAGTACTTC.

The chain carries TRBV7-9 and TRBJ2-5, with D tentatively TRBD1 (5 bases). Germline-derived CDR1 and CDR2 are SEHNR and FQNEAQ (reference sequence). This CDR3 comprises 14 residues. V lost 5 bases to trimming and J lost 1 base, with 11 bases between them. In DNA, the CDR3 is TGTGCCAGCAGCGAGCTTGACAGCCAAGAGACCCAGTACTTC. Protein sequence: CASSELDSQETQYF.

The chain employs TRBV29-1 and TRBJ1-4, with D perhaps matching TRBD1 (5 bases). Germline V gene lookup returns CDR1 SQVTM and CDR2 ANQGSEA. V lost 7 bases, J lost 5 bases, and 11 bases lay in between. The CDR3 totals 12 residues. CDR3 protein: CSAQAGNEKLFF. As DNA, the CDR3 is TGCAGCGCGCAGGCAGGGAATGAAAAACTGTTTTTT.

The V call is TRBV7-2, the J call TRBJ2-2, with TRBD2 as a possible D gene (5 bases). CDR3 length equals 13 residues. V was clipped by 0 bases and J by 7 bases, with 6 bases between them. Per the germline V gene, CDR1 is SGHTA and CDR2 is FQGNSA. The DNA of the CDR3 is TGTGCCAGCAGCTTAGCTGGAGGCGGGGAGCTGTTTTTT. It translates to CASSLAGGGELFF.

This rearrangement joins TRBV7-2 to TRBJ1-2, with D perhaps matching TRBD1 (5 bases). The CDR3 loop spans 16 amino acids. Trimming removed 1 base at V and 0 bases at J, with 12 bases between. In germline, CDR1 is SGHTA, CDR2 FQGNSA. In DNA form, the CDR3 reads TGTGCCAGCAGCTTAGGGGGGACGTTAGCTAACTATGGCTACACCTTC. This sequence encodes CASSLGGTLANYGYTF.

This rearrangement joins TRBV20-1 to TRBJ1-6; D is perhaps TRBD1 (5 bases). V was shortened by 6 bases and J by 0 bases, with 18 bases between the two germline ends. Germline-derived CDR1 and CDR2 are DFQATT and SNEGSKA (reference sequence). This CDR3 has 17 amino acids. The CDR3 sequence is CSAPRLGDASYNSPLHF. The CDR3 DNA sequence: TGCAGTGCCCCCCGTTTAGGGGATGCCTCCTATAATTCACCCCTCCACTTT.

The CDR3 coding sequence is TGTGCCAGCAAATACAGGGGGCGAGAGACCCAGTACTTC. Translated, it gives CASKYRGRETQYF. The rearrangement uses TRBV12-3 or TRBV12-4 and TRBJ2-5; TRBD1 agrees at 9 bases. J was trimmed by 4 bases and V by 7 bases; bases with no gene match: 4. The CDR3 is 13 amino acids.

The sample holds a few counts of this clonotype. This sequence joins TRBV5-1 and TRBJ2-5; D possibly uses TRBD1 or TRBD2 (6 bases each). The germline V gene has CDR1 SGHRS and CDR2 YFSETQ. Trimming left V 5 bases short and J 1 base short, with 12 bases between. The CDR3 is 14 residues long. CDR3: CASRIGGTQETQYF. The CDR3, as DNA: TGCGCCAGCAGAATCGGGGGCACCCAAGAGACCCAGTACTTC.

Remarks on this clonotype: Without the conserved terminal phenylalanine or tryptophan, this CDR3 likely stems from a read error. The chain links TRBV12-3 or TRBV12-4 to TRBJ2-3; 7 bases fit TRBD2. The trim removed 6 bases at V and 3 bases at J, leaving 0 bases unmatched. CDR3 length: 12 residues. Written as DNA, the CDR3 is TGTGCCAGCAGAGCGGGAACAGATACGCAGTATTCT. Its translation is CASRAGTDTQYS.

This clonotype has more than one count but fewer than ten. The chain recombines TRBV4-1 with TRBJ2-5; D remains unclear. Trimming shortened V by 6 bases and J by 2 bases, and 19 bases separated the two germline ends. From germline, CDR1 is MGHRA and CDR2 YSYEKL. The CDR3 contains 16 residues. DNA of the CDR3: TGCGCCAGCAGGACCATTCCTACCCGAACGCAAGAGACCCAGTACTTC. This encodes CASRTIPTRTQETQYF.

The table lists this clonotype with many counts. This chain uses TRBV7-3 with TRBJ2-5, with D possibly matching TRBD2 (5 bases). Deletions cut 3 bases from V and 5 bases from J, with 16 bases between. Germline CDR1 and CDR2: SGHTA and FQGTGA. The CDR3 loop spans 15 amino acids. Here the CDR3 reads CASSFLGLEGETQYF. In nucleotides, the CDR3 is TGTGCCAGCAGCTTTCTCGGGCTAGAGGGTGAGACCCAGTACTTC.

This clonotype has just a few counts. V and J are TRBV4-2 and TRBJ2-2; TRBD1 aligns across 10 bases. CDR3 size: 17 residues. The trim removed 4 bases at V and 4 bases at J, leaving 9 bases unmatched. From germline, CDR1 is LGHNA and CDR2 YNFKEQ. DNA for the CDR3: TGTGCCAGCAGCCCAGCGGGGACAGGGGTGAGCACCGGGGAGCTGTTTTTT. This translates into CASSPAGTGVSTGELFF.